The following is a T cell receptor (beta chain) sequence with its context. Antigen unknown. The data belong to a study of T-cell reconstitution after alpha-beta-depleted transplantation in children. Looked up from germline, CDR1 is MGHRA and CDR2 is YSYEKL. V lost 4 bases to trimming and J lost 5 bases; unmatched junction nucleotides: 10. The CDR3 totals 16 residues. This sample's TCRbeta library carried unique molecular identifier barcodes. TCRdb re-derived calls from the PCR reads in MiXCR, one entry per CDR3 protein. Seen here are about 980,000 distinct CDR3 sequences, roughly 29% observed once, and the top ten hold about 28%. General study points: Two months or so post-transplant, alpha-beta T cells reportedly derived from several hundred expanded graft clones. Most T-cell counts and diversity one year after the transplant came from T cells that were newly produced. Some patients' high day-60 TCRbeta diversity was traced to surviving recipient T cells and thymic progenitors.

This receptor was taken from a boy in the first two years of life who had a stem cell transplant for SCID, so the T cells may come from the graft donor. The chain has TRBV4-1 and TRBJ2-3, with TRBD2 matching 9 bases. This sample comprised PBMCs, mostly from graft donor cells, obtained 360 days after TCRalphabeta/CD19-depleted stem cell transplant. The CDR3 DNA reads as TGCGCCAGCAGCCCTGGACTAGCGACCGGAGTAGATACGCAGTATTTT. Its translation is CASSPGLATGVDTQYF.